The 16 T cell receptor beta chains given below trace back to one sample, sequenced in a study of T cell repertoires in cytomegalovirus infection. TCRdb reprocessed the reads with MiXCR, giving one entry per CDR3 protein. The table lists around 630,000 distinct CDR3 sequences, 24% of them singletons. Sequenced: CD8+ T cells from PBMCs. The receptor source for this set is a human donor in good health (CMV status not recorded). Some clones in this sample may be carry-over from other donors' samples.

In regard to this clonotype: Germline and junction disagree at one end, which may indicate a read error. The CDR3 DNA sequence: TGCGGCGTCCGGGGACAGGGGGCAGACTATGGCTACACCTTC. It translates to CGVRGQGADYGYTF. The rearrangement joins TRBV29-1 to TRBJ1-2; 12 bases fit TRBD1. The CDR3 totals 14 residues. Germline values: CDR1 SQVTM, CDR2 ANQGSEA. The whole variable domain, filled in from reference TRBV29-1 and TRBJ1-2, reads SAVISQKPSRDICQRGTSLTIQCQVDSQVTMMFWYRQQPGQSLTLIATANQGSEATYESGFVIDKFPISRPNLTFSTLTVSNMSPEDSSIYLCGVRGQGADYGYTFGSGTRLTVV.

V gene TRBV7-8 combines with J gene TRBJ1-1; D gene unclear. The CDR3 extends over 13 amino acids. V gave up 1 base and J gave up 7 bases, with 10 bases separating them. The V gene's germline CDR1 is SGHVS and CDR2 FQNEAQ. CDR3 DNA: TGTGCCAGCAGCTTAGGGCAGGAAATTGAAGCTTTCTTT. Protein: CASSLGQEIEAFF.

Many counts were recorded for this clonotype. This chain connects TRBV7-3 to TRBJ2-3; 12 nucleotides line up with TRBD2. Per germline, CDR1 SGHTA and CDR2 FQGTGA. This CDR3 is built from 19 residues. The V segment lost 2 bases and the J segment 1 base; nucleotides outside the gene matches: 10. Here the CDR3 DNA reads TGTGCCAGCAGCTTACGGCCTAGCGGGGGGGCCTCGGGCACAGATACGCAGTATTTT. Its translation: CASSLRPSGGASGTDTQYF.

This CDR3 reads CASSLPGRTFEAFF. In DNA form, the CDR3 reads TGTGCCAGCAGCTTACCGGGACGAACCTTTGAAGCTTTCTTT. The rearrangement links TRBV7-4 to TRBJ1-1; D might be TRBD1 (5 bases). Trimming took 2 bases from V and 7 from J, leaving 14 bases between them. Germline V lookup: CDR1 SGHVT, CDR2 SQSDAQ. CDR3 size: 14 residues.

This clonotype was recorded many times. This chain connects TRBV11-2 to TRBJ2-1; a weak D match, TRBD2 (6 bases). V was shortened by 1 base and J by 5 bases, with 12 bases between the two germline ends. The CDR3 runs to 15 residues. CDR1 is SGHAT, CDR2 FQNNGV, per germline. CDR3 DNA sequence: TGTGCCAGCAGCTTAGTCTCGGAGGGGAACAATGAGCAGTTCTTC. Amino acids: CASSLVSEGNNEQFF.

This clonotype was seen only a few times. This chain uses TRBV11-2 with TRBJ1-1; TRBD1 aligns across 9 bases. Losses at the gene ends were 6 bases for V and 7 bases for J; bases not matched to a gene: 9. The germline gives CDR1 SGHAT, CDR2 FQNNGV. The CDR3 extends over 14 amino acids. The CDR3 DNA reads as TGTGCCAGCAGAGATACAGGGGGCGCTTATGAAGCTTTCTTT. This sequence encodes CASRDTGGAYEAFF. Variable domain in full (rest from reference TRBV11-2 and TRBJ1-1): EAGVAQSPRYKIIEKRQSVAFWCNPISGHATLYWYQQILGQGPKLLIQFQNNGVVDDSQLPKDRFSAERLKGVDSTLKIQPAKLEDSAVYLCASRDTGGAYEAFFGQGTRLTVV.

In this sample, this clonotype turned up many times. The chain couples TRBV5-5 to TRBJ2-2; D call uncertain. From germline, CDR1 is SGHKS and CDR2 YYEKEE (reference sequence). V lost 4 bases to trimming and J lost 0 bases, with 13 bases between them. The CDR3 contains 16 residues. CDR3 DNA sequence: TGTGCCAGCAGCCCTTGGAGCTTCGCGAACACCGGGGAGCTGTTTTTT. Translating gives CASSPWSFANTGELFF.

This chain connects TRBV12-3 or TRBV12-4 to TRBJ1-5, with D perhaps matching TRBD1 (6 bases). V was shortened by 5 bases and J by 3 bases, with 20 bases between the two germline ends. The CDR3 runs to 17 residues. The CDR3 loop is CASSPSPGDSNNQPQHF. DNA for the CDR3: TGTGCCAGCAGTCCTTCTCCAGGGGATTCTAACAATCAGCCCCAGCATTTT.

This rearrangement joins TRBV6-6 to TRBJ2-3; D may correspond to TRBD1 or TRBD2 (6 bases each). There are 16 residues in the CDR3. Per the germline V gene, CDR1 is MNHNY and CDR2 is SVGAGI (reference sequence). The DNA of the CDR3 is TGTTCGATTTCTCTAGGGGGGTCGACTAGCACAGATACGCAGTATTTT. Its translation: CSISLGGSTSTDTQYF.

The sample holds one count of this clonotype. Given a much more abundant clone one base away, this may be a read error. The rearrangement uses TRBV11-3 and TRBJ1-1; 8 positions agree with TRBD1. The CDR3 runs to 14 residues. Germline V gene lookup returns CDR1 SGHNT and CDR2 YENEEA. The CDR3 loop reads CASSSRGPNTEVFF. In nucleotides, the CDR3 is TGTGCCAGCAGCTCCAGGGGGCCGAACACTGAAGTTTTCTTT.

This chain links TRBV6-5 with TRBJ1-1; no clear D gene. This CDR3 contains 12 residues. V was cut by 10 bases and J by 5 bases, with 14 bases left in between. The V gene's germline CDR1 is MNHEY and CDR2 SVGAGI. The CDR3 DNA reads TGTGCCACCCTTGGGTGGGATACTGAAGCTTTCTTT. Protein sequence: CATLGWDTEAFF.

The rearrangement uses TRBV7-9 and TRBJ1-2; a weak D match, TRBD1 (6 bases). This CDR3 has 13 amino acids. The V and J ends lost 6 bases and 3 bases respectively, with 11 bases between them. The germline CDR1 and CDR2 sequences are SEHNR and FQNEAQ (reference sequence). The CDR3 protein is CASRPQGHYGYTF. The CDR3 region has the DNA TGTGCCAGCAGACCTCAGGGGCACTATGGCTACACCTTC.

The chain is built from TRBV13 and TRBJ2-7, with a tentative D call TRBD1 (6 bases). V gave up 5 bases and J gave up 6 bases, with 14 bases separating them. CDR3 length: 13 amino acids. Per germline, CDR1 PRHDT and CDR2 FYEKMQ (reference sequence). The CDR3 DNA reads TGTGCCAGCAGCCCACAGGGATCCGTCGAGCAGTACTTC. Its translation is CASSPQGSVEQYF. Using reference TRBV13 and TRBJ2-7 for the parts outside the CDR3, the full variable domain is AAGVIQSPRHLIKEKRETATLKCYPIPRHDTVYWYQQGPGQDPQFLISFYEKMQSDKGSIPDRFSAQQFSDYHSELNMSSLELGDSALYFCASSPQGSVEQYFGPGTRLTVT.

The chain combines TRBV7-9 with TRBJ2-1; D is unclear. Trimming cost V 2 bases and J 10 bases, with 6 bases left between them. The V gene's germline CDR1 is SEHNR and CDR2 FQNEAQ (reference sequence). This CDR3 comprises 11 residues. The CDR3 loop is CASSLIVEQFF. The CDR3, as DNA: TGTGCCAGCAGCTTAATAGTCGAGCAGTTCTTC.

V is TRBV19 and J is TRBJ2-1, with TRBD1 as a possible D gene (6 bases). The germline V and J ends were trimmed by 2 bases and 8 bases, with 13 bases remaining between them. From germline, CDR1 is LNHDA and CDR2 SQIVND (reference sequence). The CDR3 loop spans 14 amino acids. The CDR3 bases are TGTGCCAGTAGTATACAGGGGAATGACTATGAGCAGTTCTTC. Its translation is CASSIQGNDYEQFF.

This clonotype appeared many times. The chain links TRBV7-2 to TRBJ2-5, with 7 bases fitting TRBD1. Germline values: CDR1 SGHTA, CDR2 FQGNSA. Trimming took 3 bases from V and 5 from J; bases not matched to a gene: 9. The CDR3 contains 15 residues. The CDR3 DNA reads as TGTGCCAGCAGCTTGTTGGACAGGATGGGTGAGACCCAGTACTTC. Residues: CASSLLDRMGETQYF.